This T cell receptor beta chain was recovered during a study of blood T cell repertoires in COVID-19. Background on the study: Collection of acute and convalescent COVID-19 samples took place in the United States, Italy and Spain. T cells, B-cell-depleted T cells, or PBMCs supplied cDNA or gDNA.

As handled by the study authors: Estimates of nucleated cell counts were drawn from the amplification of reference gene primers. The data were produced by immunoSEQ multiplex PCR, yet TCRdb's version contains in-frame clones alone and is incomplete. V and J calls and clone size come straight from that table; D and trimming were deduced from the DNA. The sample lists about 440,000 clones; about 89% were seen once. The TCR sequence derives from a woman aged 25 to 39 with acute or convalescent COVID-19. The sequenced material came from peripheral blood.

The CDR3 sequence: CASSKGTGTNEKLFF. In DNA form, the CDR3 reads TGTGCCAGCAGCAAAGGAACAGGGACTAATGAAAAACTGTTTTTT. The rearrangement links TRBV21-1 to TRBJ1-4; the tabulated D call, TRBD1, remains unverified against the DNA. TRBV21-1 is a documented pseudogene. The CDR3 is 15 amino acids.